This TCR beta chain was identified in a study of shared clonotypes between healthy human individuals. J gave up 4 bases and V 3 bases, and 6 bases lay outside the gene matches. Germline CDR1 is LNHDA and CDR2 is SQIVND (reference sequence). The CDR3 runs to 16 residues. Using immunoSEQ multiplex PCR, the repertoire was profiled, and TCRdb retains in-frame clones only, with some absent. This sample has some 2.3 million clones, with approximately 95% found just once. The sample consisted of naive CD4+ T cells from PBMCs. Specified subset: CD45RA+ positively selected. The receptor comes from a man between 18 and 29 years old in good health. Some clones in this sample may be carry-over from other donors' samples. The chain links TRBV19 to TRBJ2-1; TRBD2 aligns across 10 bases. The CDR3 coding sequence is TGTGCCAGTAGTATCGCCCTAGCGGGAGTGTACAATGAGCAGTTCTTC. Translation: CASSIALAGVYNEQFF. The entire variable domain, with the rest obtained from reference TRBV19 and TRBJ2-1, is as follows: DGGITQSPKYLFRKEGQNVTLSCEQNLNHDAMYWYRQDPGQGLRLIYYSQIVNDFQKGDIAEGYSVSREKKESFPLTVTSAQKNPTAFYLCASSIALAGVYNEQFFGPGTRLTVL.